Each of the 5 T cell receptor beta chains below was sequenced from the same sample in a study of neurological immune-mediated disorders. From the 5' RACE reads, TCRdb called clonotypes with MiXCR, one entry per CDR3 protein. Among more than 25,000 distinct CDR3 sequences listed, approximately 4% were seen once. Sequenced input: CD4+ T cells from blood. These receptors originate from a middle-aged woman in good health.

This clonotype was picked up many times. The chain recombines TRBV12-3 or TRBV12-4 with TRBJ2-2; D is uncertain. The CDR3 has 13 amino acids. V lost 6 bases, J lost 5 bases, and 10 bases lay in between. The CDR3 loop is CASRTTGTGELFF. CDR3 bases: TGTGCCAGCAGGACCACTGGGACCGGGGAGCTGTTTTTT.

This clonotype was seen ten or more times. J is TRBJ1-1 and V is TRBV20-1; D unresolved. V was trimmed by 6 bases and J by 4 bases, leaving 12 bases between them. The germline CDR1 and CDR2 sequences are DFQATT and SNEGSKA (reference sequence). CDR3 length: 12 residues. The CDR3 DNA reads TGCAGTGCCACTCCCATGAGCACTGAAGCTTTCTTT. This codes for CSATPMSTEAFF.

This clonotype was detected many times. CDR3 nucleotide sequence: TGCGCCAGCAGCCAAGCGACAGTGAACTATGGCTACACCTTC. The encoded protein is CASSQATVNYGYTF. The chain couples TRBV4-1 to TRBJ1-2; possibly TRBD1 for D (5 bases). Germline V gene data show CDR1 as MGHRA and CDR2 as YSYEKL. This CDR3 has 14 amino acids. Trimming cost V 1 base and J 2 bases, with 8 bases left between them.

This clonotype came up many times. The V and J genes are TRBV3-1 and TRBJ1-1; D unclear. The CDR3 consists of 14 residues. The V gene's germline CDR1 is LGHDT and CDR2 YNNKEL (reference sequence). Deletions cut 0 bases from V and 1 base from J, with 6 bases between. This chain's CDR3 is CASSQEGKNTEAFF. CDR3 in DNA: TGTGCCAGCAGCCAAGAGGGCAAGAACACTGAAGCTTTCTTT. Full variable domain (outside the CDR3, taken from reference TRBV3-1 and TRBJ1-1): DTAVSQTPKYLVTQMGNDKSIKCEQNLGHDTMYWYKQDSKKFLKIMFSYNNKELIINETVPNRFSPKSPDKAHLNLHINSLELGDSAVYFCASSQEGKNTEAFFGQGTRLTVV.

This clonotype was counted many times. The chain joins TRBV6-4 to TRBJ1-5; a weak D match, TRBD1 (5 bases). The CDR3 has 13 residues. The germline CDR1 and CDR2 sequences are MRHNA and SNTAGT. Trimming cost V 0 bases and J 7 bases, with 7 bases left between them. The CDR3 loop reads CASSDSWGQPQHF. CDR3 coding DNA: TGTGCCAGCAGTGACTCGTGGGGGCAGCCCCAGCATTTT.